A single sample is the source of the 32 T cell receptor beta chains below, sequenced in a study of blood T cell repertoires in COVID-19 (TCRdb year 2020). Libraries were constructed by the immunoSEQ multiplex PCR assay. Entries here come from immuneACCESS through TCRdb and include only in-frame sequences with V and J called. Some clones fail to appear in such tables; in the studies checked, an unresolved V gene covers under half of the shortfall, and the cause of the remainder is unknown. The sample yields tens of thousands of clones; 80% to 85% were counted once. 9.6% of the sample lies in the top ten. Input material: peripheral blood. Source of these receptors: a man at least 80 years old with COVID-19, enrolled during active disease.

J is TRBJ1-2 and V is TRBV6-1, with unresolved D. Germline CDR1 reads MNHNS; CDR2 reads SASEGT. This CDR3 spans 12 amino acids. V was cut by 2 bases and J by 7 bases, with 8 bases left in between. The CDR3 region is CASSEITGGYTF. The DNA of the CDR3 is TGTGCCAGCAGTGAAATTACGGGTGGCTACACCTTC.

The CDR3 reads CASSRGTAWAQNTEAFF. CDR3 sequence (DNA): TGCGCCAGCAGCCGTGGGACAGCCTGGGCCCAGAACACTGAAGCTTTCTTT. The chain uses TRBV4-1 and TRBJ1-1, with 7 bases that match TRBD1. Germline CDR1 reads MGHRA; CDR2 reads YSYEKL. This CDR3 has 17 residues. Germline trimming cut 4 bases from V and 1 base from J; bases unmatched to any gene: 12.

The chain couples TRBV5-4 to TRBJ2-1, with D unresolved. CDR3 size: 12 residues. The germline V gene encodes CDR1 SGHNT and CDR2 YYREEE (reference sequence). Deletions cut 4 bases from V and 2 bases from J, with 4 bases between. The CDR3 reads CASSATYNEQFF. The DNA of the CDR3 is TGTGCCAGCAGCGCTACCTACAATGAGCAGTTCTTC.

V gene TRBV11-2 combines with J gene TRBJ2-2; 7 bases line up with TRBD1. The germline V gene has CDR1 SGHAT and CDR2 FQNNGV. J lost 2 bases, V lost 4 bases, and 4 bases had no gene match. The CDR3 has 15 residues. The CDR3, as DNA: TGTGCCAGCAGCTCGACAGGGTATAACACCGGGGAGCTGTTTTTT. Translated, it gives CASSSTGYNTGELFF.

V usage is TRBV12-3 or TRBV12-4 and J usage is TRBJ1-2, with TRBD1 matching 7 bases. The CDR3 length is 13 residues. With V trimmed by 6 bases and J by 4 bases, 5 bases remained unmatched. CDR3 sequence reads: CASSPDRFYGYTF. For the CDR3, the DNA is TGTGCCAGCAGCCCGGACAGGTTCTATGGCTACACCTTC.

The chain recombines TRBV7-9 with TRBJ1-1; D call uncertain. Germline V lookup: CDR1 SEHNR, CDR2 FQNEAQ (reference sequence). The V gene lost 3 bases and the J gene lost 2 bases, with 10 bases spanning the gap. This CDR3 has 14 amino acids. The CDR3 loop reads CASSFEQSNTEAFF. Here the CDR3 DNA reads TGTGCCAGCAGCTTCGAACAGTCCAACACTGAAGCTTTCTTT.

The table lists this clone with a count of one. This chain connects TRBV6-5 to TRBJ1-2; 7 bases map to TRBD1. This CDR3 has 14 residues. The junction had 11 bases not matched to a gene; V was cut back by 7 bases and J by 6 bases. Germline V lookup: CDR1 MNHEY, CDR2 SVGAGI. In nucleotides, the CDR3 is TGTGCCAGCAACCAACCGGGACAGAGGGATGGCTACACCTTC. The encoded protein is CASNQPGQRDGYTF.

The chain combines TRBV11-2 with TRBJ2-7; D is possibly TRBD2 (6 bases). The germline V and J ends were trimmed by 8 bases and 6 bases, with 20 bases remaining between them. The CDR3 totals 14 residues. Germline CDR1 and CDR2: SGHAT and FQNNGV. CDR3 sequence reads: CASCPHPRGGEQYF. In DNA, the CDR3 is TGTGCCAGCTGCCCTCATCCGCGGGGTGGCGAGCAGTACTTC.

The chain uses TRBV4-1 and TRBJ2-1; TRBD1 aligns across 9 bases. Germline CDR1 reads MGHRA; CDR2 reads YSYEKL. This CDR3 comprises 16 residues. The J segment lost 9 bases and the V segment lost 4 bases, leaving 13 bases of the junction unmatched. The CDR3 nucleotides read TGCGCCAGCAGCCGCCCCCGGGACAGGGTGGACATTGAGCAGTTCTTC. Its protein product is CASSRPRDRVDIEQFF.

This chain joins TRBV15 and TRBJ2-2, with 8 positions matching TRBD2. V trimming: 6 bases; J trimming: 7 bases; junction bases outside the gene matches: 13. There are 16 residues in the CDR3. CDR1 and CDR2 (germline): LNHNV, YYDKDF (reference sequence). The CDR3 here is CATRLRGGGVVGELFF. The CDR3 nucleotides are TGTGCCACCAGGTTACGGGGGGGCGGGGTAGTCGGGGAGCTGTTTTTT.

This clone was observed once. V is TRBV29-1 and J is TRBJ2-1, with 10 bases aligning to TRBD2. From germline, CDR1 is SQVTM and CDR2 ANQGSEA. J gave up 2 bases and V 0 bases, and 4 bases lay outside the gene matches. The CDR3 sequence is 16 residues long. CDR3 coding DNA: TGCAGCGTTGAAGATGGCAGCGGGGGGGCCTACAATGAGCAGTTCTTC. Translated, it gives CSVEDGSGGAYNEQFF.

Note on this clone: Within the sample, other DNA sequences also encode this same CDR3. CDR3 sequence (DNA): TGTGCCATCAGTGAGCGGACAGGGGCGAGCAATCAGCCCCAGCATTTT. Translating gives CAISERTGASNQPQHF. The rearrangement links TRBV10-3 to TRBJ1-5; 9 bases are a match to TRBD1. Germline assignment: CDR1 ENHRY and CDR2 SYGVKD. The CDR3 spans 16 residues. Trimming took 2 bases from V and 1 from J; bases not matched to a gene: 3.

The chain employs TRBV7-2 and TRBJ1-2; D possibly corresponds to TRBD1 (6 bases). Trimming stripped 5 bases from V and 0 bases from J, with 10 bases between. This CDR3 comprises 14 residues. The V gene's germline CDR1 is SGHTA and CDR2 FQGNSA. DNA of the CDR3: TGTGCCAGCAGCCCTAGGACAGCTAACTATGGCTACACCTTC. This sequence encodes CASSPRTANYGYTF.

The V and J genes are TRBV19 and TRBJ2-3; TRBD2 agrees at 10 bases. Trimming cost V 6 bases and J 0 bases; bases outside gene matches: 6. Germline V gene data show CDR1 as LNHDA and CDR2 as SQIVND (reference sequence). The CDR3 totals 16 residues. CDR3 in DNA: TGTGCCAGTAGGTTAGCGGGGGGCCCTAGCACAGATACGCAGTATTTT. As protein: CASRLAGGPSTDTQYF.

This clone was picked up one time. J is TRBJ1-2 and V is TRBV6-6; weak D call: TRBD1 (5 bases). The CDR3 loop spans 13 amino acids. The germline V gene encodes CDR1 MNHNY and CDR2 SVGAGI (reference sequence). Deletions cut 2 bases from V and 8 bases from J, with 12 bases between. The CDR3 protein is CASSYPSGGGYTF. Written as DNA, the CDR3 is TGTGCCAGCAGTTACCCTTCCGGGGGGGGCTACACCTTC.

The chain links TRBV5-6 to TRBJ2-7; TRBD1 matches at 9 bases. Germline loops: CDR1 SGHDT, CDR2 YYEEEE. With 1 base clipped from V and 4 bases from J, the junction kept 9 bases outside the gene matches. This CDR3 region has 16 residues. The DNA for the CDR3 is TGTGCCAGCAGCTTGTTAATCGGGACAGGGAGGTACGAGCAGTACGTC. Protein product: CASSLLIGTGRYEQYV.

This chain links TRBV10-2 with TRBJ2-5, with 7 bases identical to TRBD2. V was pared by 1 base and J by 0 bases, with 8 bases of the junction left unmatched. The CDR3 contains 17 residues. Per the germline V gene, CDR1 is WSHSY and CDR2 is SAAADI. The CDR3 protein is CASSEFTWGGYQETQYF. The DNA for the CDR3 is TGCGCCAGCAGTGAGTTTACGTGGGGAGGGTACCAAGAGACCCAGTACTTC.

The rearrangement uses TRBV5-6 and TRBJ2-7, with D possibly being TRBD1 (5 bases). The CDR3 extends over 13 amino acids. V lost 0 bases and J lost 2, with 6 bases in between. The germline CDR1 and CDR2 sequences are SGHDT and YYEEEE. CDR3 loop: CASSLARAYEQYV. The CDR3 DNA sequence: TGTGCCAGCAGCTTGGCCAGGGCCTACGAGCAGTACGTC.

This chain links TRBV6-6 with TRBJ1-1; D gene ambiguous. CDR1 MNHNY and CDR2 SVGAGI come from the germline V gene (reference sequence). The CDR3 contains 14 residues. The ends were cut back, 2 bases at V and 3 bases at J, with 10 bases in the middle. Here the CDR3 reads CASSYGRGHTEAFF. For the CDR3, the DNA is TGTGCCAGCAGTTACGGGAGAGGGCACACTGAAGCTTTCTTT.

The V gene is TRBV13, the J gene TRBJ1-2; D possibly corresponds to TRBD1 (6 bases). Germline V lookup: CDR1 PRHDT, CDR2 FYEKMQ (reference sequence). Trimming removed 0 bases from V and 3 bases from J, with 14 bases in between. This CDR3 contains 16 residues. As DNA, the CDR3 is TGTGCCAGCAGCTTAGGGCAGTGGGGGCAGGACTATGGCTACACCTTC. This encodes CASSLGQWGQDYGYTF.

In this sample, this clone turned up once. This chain links TRBV18 with TRBJ2-2; the match to TRBD1 covers 9 bases. With V trimmed by 4 bases and J by 4 bases, 4 bases remained unmatched. Germline values: CDR1 KGHSH, CDR2 LQKENI. The CDR3 is 15 amino acids. The CDR3 spells CASSLNRGLTGELFF. The CDR3 DNA is TGTGCCAGCTCACTCAACAGGGGGCTCACCGGGGAGCTGTTTTTT.

The chain combines TRBV30 with TRBJ1-4, with a possible D match to TRBD1 (6 bases). This CDR3 is built from 13 residues. Trimming pared 7 bases from V and 6 bases from J, leaving 15 bases between. CDR1 and CDR2 from the germline V gene are GTSNPN and SVGIG (reference sequence). The CDR3 loop reads CASYRDTDEKLFF. The DNA for the CDR3 is TGTGCCTCATACCGGGACACGGATGAAAAACTGTTTTTT.

This chain links TRBV7-3 with TRBJ1-4; D ambiguous. This CDR3 spans 13 amino acids. CDR1 is SGHTA and CDR2 is FQGTGA in the germline V gene. With 3 bases removed from V and 5 bases from J, the gap between germline ends came to 7 bases. The CDR3 DNA reads TGTGCCAGCAGCTTGGGCAGGAATGAAAAACTGTTTTTT. It codes for CASSLGRNEKLFF.

The sample holds one count of this clone. The chain's CDR3 is CASRQDRVDNSPLHF. The CDR3 nucleotides are TGTGCCAGCAGACAAGACAGGGTGGATAATTCACCCCTCCACTTT. V gene TRBV7-2 combines with J gene TRBJ1-6, with 7 bases fitting TRBD1. The V gene end was trimmed by 6 bases and the J gene end by 5 bases; junction bases not matched to a gene: 7. This CDR3 is 15 amino acids long. The germline CDR1 and CDR2 sequences are SGHTA and FQGNSA.

This clone came up once. The chain uses TRBV19 and TRBJ2-3; no clear D. Trimming pared 1 base from V and 0 bases from J, leaving 8 bases between. Germline V gene lookup returns CDR1 LNHDA and CDR2 SQIVND (reference sequence). The CDR3 sequence is 15 residues long. CDR3 sequence (DNA): TGTGCCAGTAGTATAGCAGGATATAGCACAGATACGCAGTATTTT. Its translation is CASSIAGYSTDTQYF. Full variable domain (missing parts from reference TRBV19 and TRBJ2-3): DGGITQSPKYLFRKEGQNVTLSCEQNLNHDAMYWYRQDPGQGLRLIYYSQIVNDFQKGDIAEGYSVSREKKESFPLTVTSAQKNPTAFYLCASSIAGYSTDTQYFGPGTRLTVL.

The chain joins TRBV28 to TRBJ1-5; unclear D gene. The germline V gene encodes CDR1 MDHEN and CDR2 SYDVKM. The CDR3 spans 14 residues. V was trimmed by 2 bases and J by 2 bases, leaving 7 bases between them. Here the CDR3 reads CASSLGQGNQPQHF. The DNA of the CDR3 is TGTGCCAGCAGTTTAGGGCAGGGCAATCAGCCCCAGCATTTT.

This chain links TRBV7-9 with TRBJ1-2, with TRBD1 matching over 8 bases. V was clipped by 4 bases and J by 6 bases; unmatched bases: 1. Germline V gene data show CDR1 as SEHNR and CDR2 as FQNEAQ (reference sequence). The CDR3 spans 12 residues. DNA for the CDR3: TGTGCCAGCAGCTCGACAGGGGATGGCTACACCTTC. Protein: CASSSTGDGYTF.

The rearrangement uses TRBV27 and TRBJ1-1; D is unresolved. With 4 bases removed from V and 1 base from J, the gap between germline ends came to 16 bases. Germline lookup yields CDR1 MNHEY and CDR2 SMNVEV (reference sequence). The CDR3 runs to 16 residues. The CDR3 sequence: CASSSRGGRGNTEAFF. The CDR3 DNA reads as TGTGCCAGCAGTTCACGAGGAGGGCGGGGGAACACTGAAGCTTTCTTT.

The genes are TRBV15 and TRBJ2-7, with no clear D. Trimming stripped 2 bases from V and 6 bases from J, with 14 bases between. The CDR3 sequence is 14 residues long. The germline V gene has CDR1 LNHNV and CDR2 YYDKDF (reference sequence). CDR3 in DNA: TGTGCCACCAGCAGACCCCTCGCCGCTAGCGAGCAGTACTTC. Amino acids: CATSRPLAASEQYF.

This sequence joins TRBV5-6 and TRBJ2-7; D call uncertain. The CDR3 runs to 13 residues. V gave up 0 bases and J gave up 6 bases, with 10 bases separating them. Per germline, CDR1 SGHDT and CDR2 YYEEEE. The CDR3 nucleotides read TGTGCCAGCAGCTTGGGACATGTAGGCGAGCAGTACGTC. Its protein is CASSLGHVGEQYV.

This chain uses TRBV5-6 with TRBJ1-1, with 12 bases aligning to TRBD1. The germline V gene has CDR1 SGHDT and CDR2 YYEEEE. The CDR3 covers 16 residues. V was pared by 4 bases and J by 6 bases, with 10 bases of the junction left unmatched. This CDR3 reads CASSQGTGGLDAEAFF. The CDR3 DNA reads as TGTGCCAGCAGCCAAGGGACAGGGGGCCTTGACGCTGAAGCTTTCTTT. The full variable domain, rest sourced from reference TRBV5-6 and TRBJ1-1, is DAGVTQSPTHLIKTRGQQVTLRCSPKSGHDTVSWYQQALGQGPQFIFQYYEEEERQRGNFPDRFSGHQFPNYSSELNVNALLLGDSALYLCASSQGTGGLDAEAFFGQGTRLTVV.

The rearrangement links TRBV4-3 to TRBJ1-4; TRBD1 matches at 9 bases. Germline CDR1 and CDR2: LGHNA and YSLEER. This CDR3 has 16 amino acids. Unmatched junction bases numbered 8, after V lost 1 base and J lost 8 bases. The CDR3 loop is CASSQGLTGGGEKLFF. The CDR3 DNA is TGCGCCAGCAGCCAAGGCCTAACAGGGGGCGGGGAAAAACTGTTTTTT.